Listed below are T cell receptor beta chains from one sample, sequenced in a study of blood T cell repertoires in COVID-19. The repertoire was sequenced with immunoSEQ multiplex PCR; TCRdb's copy has only in-frame clones and lacks some. The data hold some 80,000 clones, with approximately 85% observed a single time. Sequencing was performed on peripheral blood. These receptors were obtained from a man aged 50 to 60 with COVID-19, enrolled during active disease. The CDR3 runs from the conserved cysteine through the conserved F or W. D genes are given only for firm matches. Not all rows give a size; the values are once, few, many and, for expanded clones, a class.

clone_size: -
d_call: TRBD1
v_call: TRBV5-4
j_call: TRBJ1-2
cdr3_nt: TGTGCCAGCAGCTTGGGTGGACAGGGGCTTAGCTATGGCTACACCTTC
cdr3_aa: CASSLGGQGLSYGYTF

clone_size: -
d_call: -
v_call: TRBV19
j_call: TRBJ2-5
cdr3_nt: TGTGCCAGTAGTCCCCTGGGGGCCGAAAAGACCCAGTACTTC
cdr3_aa: CASSPLGAEKTQYF

clone_size: -
d_call: TRBD1
v_call: TRBV7-8
j_call: TRBJ2-7
cdr3_nt: TGTGCCAGCAGCCCCCCCACGAGACAGGGGGTCTCCTACGAGCAGTACTTC
cdr3_aa: CASSPPTRQGVSYEQYF

clone_size: -
d_call: TRBD1
v_call: TRBV10-1
j_call: TRBJ2-7
cdr3_nt: TGCGCCAGCAGTGTATATGGTGGGACAGACCTAGTCGAGCAGTACTTC
cdr3_aa: CASSVYGGTDLVEQYF

clone_size: -
d_call: TRBD1
v_call: TRBV28
j_call: TRBJ1-2
cdr3_nt: TGTGCCAGCAGTTCGGGAGACAGGGGCGGCTATGGCTACACCTTC
cdr3_aa: CASSSGDRGGYGYTF

clone_size: -
d_call: -
v_call: TRBV28
j_call: TRBJ1-1
cdr3_nt: TGTGCCAGCAGGCTTGGGGGGGGGCGGAACACTGAAGCTTTCTTT
cdr3_aa: CASRLGGGRNTEAFF

clone_size: -
d_call: -
v_call: TRBV4-2
j_call: TRBJ2-7
cdr3_nt: TGTGCCAGCAGCCAAGGAGGGTTTAACTACGAGCAGTACTTC
cdr3_aa: CASSQGGFNYEQYF

clone_size: -
d_call: -
v_call: TRBV6-5
j_call: TRBJ2-7
cdr3_nt: TGTGCCAGCAGTTACTCGACTACCCCAAAATCCGAGCAGTACTTC
cdr3_aa: CASSYSTTPKSEQYF

clone_size: -
d_call: TRBD1
v_call: TRBV28
j_call: TRBJ1-5
cdr3_nt: TGTGCCAGCAGTAAAACAGGGGGCGCGGGTTGGCAGCCCCAGCATTTT
cdr3_aa: CASSKTGGAGWQPQHF

clone_size: -
d_call: TRBD2
v_call: TRBV29-1
j_call: TRBJ2-3
cdr3_nt: TGCAGCGTCCACCTAGCGGGACGCACAGATACGCAGTATTTT
cdr3_aa: CSVHLAGRTDTQYF

clone_size: -
d_call: -
v_call: TRBV21-1
j_call: TRBJ2-6
cdr3_nt: TGTGCCCGCCGAGAGGTCGGCAGCTTCTCTGGGGCCAACGTCCTGACTTTC
cdr3_aa: CARREVGSFSGANVLTF

clone_size: -
d_call: -
v_call: TRBV18
j_call: TRBJ2-1
cdr3_nt: TGTGCCAGCTCACTCTCTAATGAGCAGTTCTTC
cdr3_aa: CASSLSNEQFF

clone_size: -
d_call: TRBD1
v_call: TRBV5-1
j_call: TRBJ1-1
cdr3_nt: TGCGCCAGCGGAAAGGGACAGACGAACACTGAAGCTTTCTTT
cdr3_aa: CASGKGQTNTEAFF

clone_size: -
d_call: -
v_call: TRBV7-7
j_call: TRBJ2-7
cdr3_nt: TGTGCTAGCAGCTTAGGCGCGGACAGCTCCTACGAGCAGTACTTC
cdr3_aa: CASSLGADSSYEQYF

clone_size: -
d_call: TRBD1
v_call: TRBV7-9
j_call: TRBJ2-7
cdr3_nt: TGTGCCAGCAGCAAGGACAGGGGTGAGCAGTACTTC
cdr3_aa: CASSKDRGEQYF

clone_size: -
d_call: TRBD1
v_call: TRBV7-2
j_call: TRBJ2-2
cdr3_nt: TGTGCCAGCAGCTCGACAGGGGGCGCCACCGGGGAGCTGTTTTTT
cdr3_aa: CASSSTGGATGELFF

clone_size: -
d_call: -
v_call: TRBV27
j_call: TRBJ2-5
cdr3_nt: TGTGCCAGCAGGATTAGCAGCACTACCCTGACCCAGTACTTC
cdr3_aa: CASRISSTTLTQYF

clone_size: -
d_call: TRBD1
v_call: TRBV14
j_call: TRBJ1-1
cdr3_nt: TGTGCCAGCAGCATCCGACAGGGGGCAGGGAACACTGAAGCTTTCTTT
cdr3_aa: CASSIRQGAGNTEAFF

clone_size: -
d_call: -
v_call: TRBV20-1
j_call: TRBJ2-1
cdr3_nt: TGCAGTGCTAGTCCAGGCACCCCCGGGGTCAATGAGCAGTTCTTC
cdr3_aa: CSASPGTPGVNEQFF

clone_size: -
d_call: -
v_call: TRBV4-2
j_call: TRBJ1-6
cdr3_nt: TGTGCCAGCAGCCAAGAGACTTCGTCACCCCTCCACTTT
cdr3_aa: CASSQETSSPLHF

clone_size: -
d_call: TRBD1
v_call: TRBV6-5
j_call: TRBJ1-1
cdr3_nt: TGTGCCAGCAGTACCGACAGGGACACTGAAGCTTTCTTT
cdr3_aa: CASSTDRDTEAFF

clone_size: medium-sized
d_call: -
v_call: TRBV27
j_call: TRBJ2-7
cdr3_nt: TGTGCCAGCAGTTTATGGGCGGGCCACTACGAGCAGTACTTC
cdr3_aa: CASSLWAGHYEQYF

clone_size: -
d_call: -
v_call: TRBV5-1
j_call: TRBJ2-3
cdr3_nt: TGCGCCAGCAGCGCGGACACGACGGGCACAGATACGCAGTATTTT
cdr3_aa: CASSADTTGTDTQYF

clone_size: -
d_call: -
v_call: TRBV6-2/TRBV6-3
j_call: TRBJ1-1
cdr3_nt: TGTGCCAGCAGCACTACACCTTTAGAAGCTTTCTTT
cdr3_aa: CASSTTPLEAFF

clone_size: -
d_call: -
v_call: TRBV3-1/TRBV3-2
j_call: TRBJ1-2
cdr3_nt: TGTGCCAGCAGCCACCCGGGACAATACTATGGCTACACCTTC
cdr3_aa: CASSHPGQYYGYTF

clone_size: -
d_call: -
v_call: TRBV19
j_call: TRBJ1-5
cdr3_nt: TGTGCCAGTTACAGCCGTAATAGCAATCAGCCCCAGCATTTT
cdr3_aa: CASYSRNSNQPQHF

clone_size: -
d_call: TRBD2
v_call: TRBV29-1
j_call: TRBJ2-1
cdr3_nt: TGCAGCGGTCAGCGGGGGACCAACAATGAGCAGTTCTTC
cdr3_aa: CSGQRGTNNEQFF

clone_size: -
d_call: -
v_call: TRBV24-1
j_call: TRBJ1-2
cdr3_nt: TGTGCCACCAGTGATGCCAGGGAACCTTTGGACTATGGCTACACCTTC
cdr3_aa: CATSDAREPLDYGYTF

clone_size: -
d_call: TRBD1
v_call: TRBV2
j_call: TRBJ1-5
cdr3_nt: TGTGCCAGCAGTCGGGACAGGGGAAGAGGACAGCCCCAGCATTTT
cdr3_aa: CASSRDRGRGQPQHF

clone_size: -
d_call: TRBD2
v_call: TRBV4-3
j_call: TRBJ2-1
cdr3_nt: TGCGCCAGCAGCCAAGATCGCGGGGGGAGGGCCTACAATGAGCAGTTCTTC
cdr3_aa: CASSQDRGGRAYNEQFF

clone_size: -
d_call: -
v_call: TRBV6-4
j_call: TRBJ2-2
cdr3_nt: TGTGCCAGCAGTGACTCGGCAGGGGCGCACACCGGGGAGCTGTTTTTT
cdr3_aa: CASSDSAGAHTGELFF

clone_size: -
d_call: -
v_call: TRBV6-1
j_call: TRBJ1-2
cdr3_nt: TGTGCCAGCAGTGAGGCCTTAGGATGGGCAGGGTCCTATGGCTACACCTTC
cdr3_aa: CASSEALGWAGSYGYTF

clone_size: -
d_call: TRBD2
v_call: TRBV5-4
j_call: TRBJ2-1
cdr3_nt: TGTGCCAGCAGCCCAGGACTAGCGGTCGTCTCCTACAATGAGCAGTTCTTC
cdr3_aa: CASSPGLAVVSYNEQFF

clone_size: -
d_call: TRBD2
v_call: TRBV14
j_call: TRBJ2-3
cdr3_nt: TGTGCCAGCAGCTCCGGACTAGCGGGTTGGGCAGATACGCAGTATTTT
cdr3_aa: CASSSGLAGWADTQYF

clone_size: few
d_call: TRBD1
v_call: TRBV18
j_call: TRBJ1-5
cdr3_nt: TGTGCCAGCTCATCACAGGGGGTACAGCCCCAGCATTTT
cdr3_aa: CASSSQGVQPQHF

clone_size: -
d_call: -
v_call: TRBV13
j_call: TRBJ2-1
cdr3_nt: TGTGCCAGCAGCTTAGGGCGGGCGCCCTCCTACAATGAGCAGTTCTTC
cdr3_aa: CASSLGRAPSYNEQFF

clone_size: -
d_call: TRBD1
v_call: TRBV25-1
j_call: TRBJ1-3
cdr3_nt: TGTGCCAGCAGCCCCTCAGGGGGGCTCGGAAACACCATATATTTT
cdr3_aa: CASSPSGGLGNTIYF

clone_size: -
d_call: TRBD2
v_call: TRBV5-4
j_call: TRBJ2-7
cdr3_nt: TGTGCCAGCAGCCCGGGACTAGCGGGAGGCAAGCAGTACTTC
cdr3_aa: CASSPGLAGGKQYF

clone_size: few
d_call: TRBD1
v_call: TRBV6-2/TRBV6-3
j_call: TRBJ1-2
cdr3_nt: TGTGCCAGCAGTCCCCCCCCGGACAGGCTCTATGGCTACACCTTC
cdr3_aa: CASSPPPDRLYGYTF

clone_size: -
d_call: -
v_call: TRBV16
j_call: TRBJ2-2
cdr3_nt: TGTGCCAGCAGCCAATTTGGGCGGGCAGGAAACTCGAACACCGGGGAGCTGTTTTTT
cdr3_aa: CASSQFGRAGNSNTGELFF

clone_size: -
d_call: -
v_call: TRBV9
j_call: TRBJ2-1
cdr3_nt: TGTGCCAGCAGCGTAGAGGGACTTGAGGCGAGGCAGTTCTTC
cdr3_aa: CASSVEGLEARQFF

clone_size: few
d_call: -
v_call: TRBV18
j_call: TRBJ1-2
cdr3_nt: TGTGCCAGCTCACCTGACAGGAACTATGGCTACACCTTC
cdr3_aa: CASSPDRNYGYTF

clone_size: -
d_call: TRBD2
v_call: TRBV5-1
j_call: TRBJ2-5
cdr3_nt: TGCGCCAGCAGCCCGGGGGGGGGCGGACAGACCCAGTACTTC
cdr3_aa: CASSPGGGGQTQYF

clone_size: -
d_call: -
v_call: TRBV29-1
j_call: TRBJ1-3
cdr3_nt: TGCAGCGTTACTTCATCTCATAGCTCTGGAAACACCATATATTTT
cdr3_aa: CSVTSSHSSGNTIYF

clone_size: -
d_call: TRBD1
v_call: TRBV2
j_call: TRBJ1-4
cdr3_nt: TGTGCCAGCAGTGCTGACAGGGGCGGGGTAAAACTGTTTTTT
cdr3_aa: CASSADRGGVKLFF

clone_size: -
d_call: TRBD2
v_call: TRBV7-2
j_call: TRBJ2-1
cdr3_nt: TGTGCCAGCAGCTTAGTGGCTAGCGGGATTGGCAATGAGCAGTTCTTC
cdr3_aa: CASSLVASGIGNEQFF

clone_size: -
d_call: TRBD2
v_call: TRBV5-1
j_call: TRBJ2-7
cdr3_nt: TGCGCCAGCAGCTCGCGACAGGGCGGGGGGGGCGAGCAGTACTTC
cdr3_aa: CASSSRQGGGGEQYF

clone_size: -
d_call: -
v_call: TRBV27
j_call: TRBJ1-3
cdr3_nt: TGTGCCAGCAGGATTCCCCCTCAGGGTAACTCTGGAAACACCATATATTTT
cdr3_aa: CASRIPPQGNSGNTIYF

clone_size: -
d_call: TRBD2
v_call: TRBV11-1
j_call: TRBJ2-2
cdr3_nt: TGTGCCAGCAGCTTATTTTCTAGCGGGAGGATCGGGGAGCTGTTTTTT
cdr3_aa: CASSLFSSGRIGELFF

clone_size: -
d_call: -
v_call: TRBV4-3
j_call: TRBJ1-4
cdr3_nt: TGCGCCAGCAGCCCACAAACGGGGAATGAAAAACTGTTTTTT
cdr3_aa: CASSPQTGNEKLFF

clone_size: -
d_call: TRBD2
v_call: TRBV5-1
j_call: TRBJ2-2
cdr3_nt: TGCGCCAGCAGCTTGGCCGCGACTAGCGGGAGGCCTTCGGGGAGAGCCGGGGAGCTGTTTTTT
cdr3_aa: CASSLAATSGRPSGRAGELFF

clone_size: -
d_call: TRBD1
v_call: TRBV12-3/TRBV12-4
j_call: TRBJ2-1
cdr3_nt: TGTGCCAGCAGTGGGACAGCCGGTGAGCAGTTCTTC
cdr3_aa: CASSGTAGEQFF